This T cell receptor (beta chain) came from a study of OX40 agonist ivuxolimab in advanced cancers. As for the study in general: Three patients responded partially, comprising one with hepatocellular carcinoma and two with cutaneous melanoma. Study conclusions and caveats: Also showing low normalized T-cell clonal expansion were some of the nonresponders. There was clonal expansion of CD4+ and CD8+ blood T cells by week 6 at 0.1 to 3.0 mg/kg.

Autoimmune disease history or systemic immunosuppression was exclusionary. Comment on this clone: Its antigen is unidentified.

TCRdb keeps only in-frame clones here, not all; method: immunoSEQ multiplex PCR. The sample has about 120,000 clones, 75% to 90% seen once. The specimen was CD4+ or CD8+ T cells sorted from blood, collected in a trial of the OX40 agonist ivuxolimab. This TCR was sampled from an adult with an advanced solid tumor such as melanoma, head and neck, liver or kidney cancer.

CDR3 loop: CASSRNTGELFF. The CDR3 DNA sequence: TGTGCCAGCAGTCGGAACACCGGGGAGCTGTTTTTT. The J gene is TRBJ2-2, the V gene TRBV28; D is unclear. Germline-derived CDR1 and CDR2 are MDHEN and SYDVKM. Trimming pared 5 bases from V and 1 base from J, leaving 2 bases between. There are 12 residues in the CDR3.